This TCR beta chain emerged from a study of blood T cell repertoires in COVID-19. Using immunoSEQ multiplex PCR, the repertoire was profiled, and TCRdb retains in-frame clones only, with some absent. The table shows around 190,000 clones, with more than 70% occurring only once. This CDR3 is built from 14 residues. Germline V gene sequence: CDR1 MNHNY, CDR2 SVGAGI (reference sequence). Trimming cost V 4 bases and J 5 bases; bases outside gene matches: 7. This chain connects TRBV6-6 to TRBJ1-1; 7 nucleotides match TRBD1. The receptor was isolated from a human donor in a cohort sampled during active COVID-19. The sample consisted of peripheral blood. DNA for the CDR3: TGTGCCAGCAGTTGGCAGGGGGGAAATACTGAAGCTTTCTTT. Amino acids: CASSWQGGNTEAFF.